These 8 T cell receptor beta chains share one sample of origin, sequenced in a study of T cell responses to AZD1222 COVID-19 vaccine. Repertoires were generated with immunoSEQ multiplex PCR, while TCRdb's copy carries only in-frame clones and drops some. The table has over 85,000 clones, about nine tenths seen once. Material: peripheral blood, obtained 28 days after the second AZD1222 dose. The receptors were gathered from an adult who received the AZD1222 COVID-19 vaccine.

This chain joins TRBV6-5 and TRBJ2-1; 13 positions match TRBD2. J lost 9 bases, V lost 7 bases, and 3 bases had no gene match. There are 13 residues in the CDR3. The V gene's germline CDR1 is MNHEY and CDR2 SVGAGI. CDR3 nucleotide sequence: TGTGCCAGCAAGACTAGCGGGGGGCTTGAGCAGTTCTTC. Protein product: CASKTSGGLEQFF.

V and J are TRBV2 and TRBJ2-1, with D possibly matching TRBD2 (5 bases). The length of the CDR3 is 15 residues. Trimming pared 6 bases from V and 1 base from J, leaving 13 bases between. Germline V gene sequence: CDR1 SNHLY, CDR2 FYNNEI. As DNA, the CDR3 is TGTGCCAGCAGGGAGGACCCCCAATCCTACAATGAGCAGTTCTTC. Translated: CASREDPQSYNEQFF.

The chain employs TRBV5-4 and TRBJ2-3; TRBD2 might be the D (5 bases). Looked up from germline, CDR1 is SGHNT and CDR2 is YYREEE (reference sequence). There are 12 residues in the CDR3. Trimming cost V 4 bases and J 9 bases, with 12 bases left between them. CDR3 sequence: CASSLDGETQYF. The CDR3 DNA sequence: TGTGCCAGCAGCCTGGACGGGGAGACGCAGTATTTT.

This sequence joins TRBV6-5 and TRBJ1-2; a weak D match, TRBD1 (6 bases). V dropped 6 bases and J dropped 6 bases, with 11 bases sitting between them. Germline CDR1 MNHEY, CDR2 SVGAGI. The CDR3 runs 12 residues. The CDR3 region has the DNA TGTGCCAGCAGCCACAGGGAAGATGGCTACACCTTC. It yields the protein CASSHREDGYTF.

The chain joins TRBV7-9 to TRBJ2-7; D is perhaps TRBD1 (5 bases). The ends were cut back, 1 base at V and 3 bases at J, with 7 bases in the middle. CDR1 and CDR2 (germline): SEHNR, FQNEAQ (reference sequence). The CDR3 consists of 13 residues. CDR3 region: CASSLDRRYEQYF. In nucleotides, the CDR3 is TGTGCCAGCAGCTTAGACAGGCGCTACGAGCAGTACTTC.

The chain is built from TRBV5-4 and TRBJ2-1, with D perhaps TRBD1 (6 bases). This CDR3 is built from 14 residues. The V end lost 4 bases, the J end lost 0 bases, and 8 bases lay between the germline ends. Germline CDR1 and CDR2: SGHNT and YYREEE (reference sequence). CDR3: CASSTQGSYNEQFF. The CDR3 DNA follows: TGTGCCAGCAGCACACAGGGCTCCTACAATGAGCAGTTCTTC.

This clone was recorded a few times. V usage is TRBV7-2 and J usage is TRBJ1-5; D unclear. The germline CDR1 and CDR2 sequences are SGHTA and FQGNSA. The CDR3 contains 16 residues. V was shortened by 5 bases and J by 0 bases, with 14 bases between the two germline ends. DNA of the CDR3: TGTGCCAGCAGCCCAAGCCCCGGACTTAGCAATCAGCCCCAGCATTTT. It encodes CASSPSPGLSNQPQHF.

V and J are TRBV6-4 and TRBJ2-1, with 11 bases fitting TRBD2. The length of the CDR3 is 18 residues. The V gene end was trimmed by 6 bases and the J gene end by 0 bases; junction bases not matched to a gene: 10. The V gene's germline CDR1 is MRHNA and CDR2 SNTAGT. This chain's CDR3 is CASRVLAGDISSYNEQFF. In DNA, the CDR3 is TGTGCCAGCAGAGTACTAGCGGGGGACATAAGCTCCTACAATGAGCAGTTCTTC.